A selection of T cell receptor beta chains follows, all from one sample in a study of blood T cell repertoires in COVID-19. TCRdb's table, derived via immunoSEQ multiplex PCR, lists solely in-frame clones and lacks some. The data contain tens of thousands of clones, around 84% of them singletons. Sequencing was performed on peripheral blood. These receptor sequences come from a man aged 50-59 years with active COVID-19. CDR3s include the opening cysteine and the closing phenylalanine or tryptophan. A D gene is named only where the DNA matches it firmly. The size field is filled for only some rows; it gives once, few, many or a size class.

cdr3_nt | cdr3_aa | clone_size | j_call | d_call | v_call
TGTGCCAGCACCCCAAAGGGGGGGTGGTATTCACCCCTCCACTTT | CASTPKGGWYSPLHF | - | TRBJ1-6 | - | TRBV6-5
TGTGCCAGCAGCCAAGGTGTGTGGGGGGGCCTGGACGAGCAGTACTTC | CASSQGVWGGLDEQYF | - | TRBJ2-7 | - | TRBV16
TGTGCCAGCAGTGAATCCAGCGGGGCAGATACGCAGTATTTT | CASSESSGADTQYF | - | TRBJ2-3 | TRBD2 | TRBV25-1
TGTGCCAGCAGCTTAGCGTCAGGGGGCTCGGGCACTGAAGCTTTCTTT | CASSLASGGSGTEAFF | - | TRBJ1-1 | TRBD1 | TRBV7-6
TGTGCCAGTAGTTACGCGGATACCACTGAAGCTTTCTTT | CASSYADTTEAFF | once | TRBJ1-1 | - | TRBV19
TGTGCCAGCTCACAAGCGGTCACGAACACCGGGGAGCTGTTTTTT | CASSQAVTNTGELFF | - | TRBJ2-2 | - | TRBV18
TGTGCCAGCAGTTTAGGGACTAGCGGGGCCAGCTCCTACGAGCAGTACTTC | CASSLGTSGASSYEQYF | once | TRBJ2-7 | TRBD2 | TRBV27
TGTGCCAGCAGAACCCTTCAGCGGTCGAACACTGAAGCTTTCTTT | CASRTLQRSNTEAFF | - | TRBJ1-1 | - | TRBV6-5
TGTGCCAGCAGTGATGGGCATATTACCCATGGCTACACCTTC | CASSDGHITHGYTF | - | TRBJ1-2 | - | TRBV6-1
TGTGCCAGCAGCCATAGACTAGCGGGGGATGATACGCAGTATTTT | CASSHRLAGDDTQYF | - | TRBJ2-3 | TRBD2 | TRBV3-1/TRBV3-2
TGTGCCATCAGTGAGTTCGGTGTGGTGAAAATGAACACTGAAGCTTTCTTT | CAISEFGVVKMNTEAFF | - | TRBJ1-1 | - | TRBV10-3
TGTGCCAGCAGCTTTATGACAGGGGGCATCTCTGGAAACACCATATATTTT | CASSFMTGGISGNTIYF | - | TRBJ1-3 | TRBD1 | TRBV5-4
TGTGCCAGCAGCTGGCTGATAAGCACAGATACGCAGTATTTT | CASSWLISTDTQYF | - | TRBJ2-3 | - | TRBV7-2
TGCGCCAGCACCTTACGAACAGGGGGACTAGCGGGCACCGGGGAGCTGTTTTTT | CASTLRTGGLAGTGELFF | - | TRBJ2-2 | TRBD2 | TRBV10-2
TGCGCCAGCAGCTTGGAGGGAGGGCATGGCGCAGATACGCAGTATTTT | CASSLEGGHGADTQYF | - | TRBJ2-3 | TRBD2 | TRBV5-1
TGTGCCAGCAGCCTCGGACAGGGGGAATACGAGCAGTACTTC | CASSLGQGEYEQYF | - | TRBJ2-7 | TRBD1 | TRBV14
TGTGCCAGCAGCTTAACAGGGACAGATACGCAGTATTTT | CASSLTGTDTQYF | - | TRBJ2-3 | - | TRBV5-6
TGTGCCAGCAGCGAAACAGGGGCAAATTCACCCCTCCACTTT | CASSETGANSPLHF | once | TRBJ1-6 | TRBD1 | TRBV7-9
TGCAGTGCTGGGAGGACTAGGGAGCAGTATTTT | CSAGRTREQYF | - | TRBJ2-3 | TRBD2 | TRBV20-1
TGTGCCAGCAGTTCCGTCCCGGGCTATGGCTACACCTTC | CASSSVPGYGYTF | - | TRBJ1-2 | - | TRBV28
TGTGCCAGCAGCTTAGCGGGGGCTAGCAATCAGCCCCAGCATTTT | CASSLAGASNQPQHF | few | TRBJ1-5 | - | TRBV7-9
TGTGCCAGCAGTTTACGGGGGTCCGGTGAAGCTTTCTTT | CASSLRGSGEAFF | - | TRBJ1-1 | - | TRBV2
TGTGCCACCAGCGGGAGGTCTCTACTTAGCAATCAGCCCCAGCATTTT | CATSGRSLLSNQPQHF | - | TRBJ1-5 | - | TRBV15
TGTGCCAGTAGTATTGGGGCCTCGAACTCTGGGGCCAACGTCCTGACTTTC | CASSIGASNSGANVLTF | - | TRBJ2-6 | - | TRBV19
TGCGCCACCCACAAGGGGGACTCCTACGAGCAGTACTTC | CATHKGDSYEQYF | few | TRBJ2-7 | - | TRBV10-2
TGTGCCAGCAGGGACGGGACAGGCTACAATGAGCAGTTCTTC | CASRDGTGYNEQFF | - | TRBJ2-1 | TRBD1 | TRBV7-6
TGTGCCAGCAGCCATTCCGGACAGAATCAGCCCCAGCATTTT | CASSHSGQNQPQHF | - | TRBJ1-5 | - | TRBV3-1/TRBV3-2
TGTGCCAGCAGAAGCGCAGGAAGGGCGCTAACGGGGAATGAGCAGTTCTTC | CASRSAGRALTGNEQFF | - | TRBJ2-1 | - | TRBV7-9
TGCGCCAGCAGCCAAGACGGGACTAGCCAAGAGACCCAGTACTTC | CASSQDGTSQETQYF | - | TRBJ2-5 | TRBD2 | TRBV4-1
TGTGCCAGCAGATTAAACAGGGGGGATTCACCCCTCCACTTT | CASRLNRGDSPLHF | - | TRBJ1-6 | TRBD1 | TRBV6-5
TGTGCCAGCAGCCCCCCTCGGCAGGGGGCAATCTATGGCTACACCTTC | CASSPPRQGAIYGYTF | - | TRBJ1-2 | TRBD1 | TRBV5-4
TGTGCCAGCAGCTTAGCCCGAGGCAACGAGCAGTACTTC | CASSLARGNEQYF | - | TRBJ2-7 | - | TRBV13
TGTGCCAGCAGCTTAAGGGCGGGGGGACGTTCCTACGAGCAGTACTTC | CASSLRAGGRSYEQYF | - | TRBJ2-7 | TRBD2 | TRBV5-6
TGTGCCAGCAGCCATAGCGGGGGGCTTAGGGATGAGCAGTTCTTC | CASSHSGGLRDEQFF | - | TRBJ2-1 | TRBD2 | TRBV7-6
TGTGCCACCCCCGGGGTGGGGTACGAGCAGTACTTC | CATPGVGYEQYF | - | TRBJ2-7 | - | TRBV6-5
TGTGCCAGCCGGTCCGTCGGTAATGAAAAACTGTTTTTT | CASRSVGNEKLFF | - | TRBJ1-4 | - | TRBV18
TGTGCCAGCAGTAAAATACCCACAGGGACTGAAGCTTTCTTT | CASSKIPTGTEAFF | - | TRBJ1-1 | - | TRBV2
TGCGCCAGCAGGCCCCGGGACAGGTCCAACACTGAAGCTTTCTTT | CASRPRDRSNTEAFF | - | TRBJ1-1 | TRBD1 | TRBV5-1
TGCGCCAGCGGGCTCGCGGGGGACCAGTACAATGAGCAGTTCTTC | CASGLAGDQYNEQFF | - | TRBJ2-1 | TRBD2 | TRBV10-2